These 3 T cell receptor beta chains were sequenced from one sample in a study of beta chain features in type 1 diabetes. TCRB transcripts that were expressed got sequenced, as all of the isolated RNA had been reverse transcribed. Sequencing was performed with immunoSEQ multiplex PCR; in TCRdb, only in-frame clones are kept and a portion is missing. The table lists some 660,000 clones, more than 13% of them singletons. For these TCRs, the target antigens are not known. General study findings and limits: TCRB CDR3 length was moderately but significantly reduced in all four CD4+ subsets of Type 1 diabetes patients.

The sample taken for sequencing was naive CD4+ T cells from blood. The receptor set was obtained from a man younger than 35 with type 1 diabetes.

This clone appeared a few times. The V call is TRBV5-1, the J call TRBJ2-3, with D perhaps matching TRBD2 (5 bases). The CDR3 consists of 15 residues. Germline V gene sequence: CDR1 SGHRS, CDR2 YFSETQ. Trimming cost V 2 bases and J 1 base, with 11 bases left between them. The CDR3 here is CASSFIEEGTDTQYF. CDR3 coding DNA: TGCGCCAGCAGCTTCATTGAGGAGGGCACAGATACGCAGTATTTT. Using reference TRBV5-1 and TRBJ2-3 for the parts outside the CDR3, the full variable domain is KAGVTQTPRYLIKTRGQQVTLSCSPISGHRSVSWYQQTPGQGLQFLFEYFSETQRNKGNFPGRFSGRQFSNSRSEMNVSTLELGDSALYLCASSFIEEGTDTQYFGPGTRLTVL.

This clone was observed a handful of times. This chain's CDR3 is CASSQSKQASYEQYF. DNA of the CDR3: TGCGCCAGCAGTCAATCGAAACAGGCCAGCTACGAGCAGTACTTC. This chain joins TRBV23-1 and TRBJ2-7, with D possibly being TRBD1 (5 bases). TRBV23-1 is an ORF, and what it does is uncertain. Trimming cost V 0 bases and J 3 bases, with 12 bases left between them. The CDR3 consists of 15 residues.

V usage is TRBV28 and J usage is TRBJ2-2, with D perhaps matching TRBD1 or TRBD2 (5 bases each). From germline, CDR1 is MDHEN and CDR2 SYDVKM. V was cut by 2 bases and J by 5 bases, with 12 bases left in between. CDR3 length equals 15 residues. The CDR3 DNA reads TGTGCCAGCAGTTTAGTAACAGGAGGTACCGGGGAGCTGTTTTTT. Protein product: CASSLVTGGTGELFF.